This T cell receptor beta chain comes out of a study of OX40 agonist ivuxolimab in advanced cancers. The data were produced by immunoSEQ multiplex PCR, yet TCRdb's version contains in-frame clones alone and is incomplete. The sample carries tens of thousands of clones, 85% to 95% recorded once. CDR1 and CDR2 (germline): SGHRS, YFSETQ. Trimming took off 5 bases at V and 9 bases at J, with 21 bases between the two ends. The CDR3 extends over 16 amino acids. The V call is TRBV5-1, the J call TRBJ1-6; unclear D gene. This receptor was identified in an adult with an advanced solid tumor such as melanoma, head and neck, liver or kidney cancer. The sample was CD4+ or CD8+ T cells sorted from blood, taken in a trial of the OX40 agonist ivuxolimab. The CDR3 nucleotides are TGCGCCAGCAGTCACGGCCCAGAGGGTTCTCTTTCACCCCTCCACTTT. It codes for CASSHGPEGSLSPLHF. Drawing the rest from reference TRBV5-1 and TRBJ1-6, the complete variable domain is KAGVTQTPRYLIKTRGQQVTLSCSPISGHRSVSWYQQTPGQGLQFLFEYFSETQRNKGNFPGRFSGRQFSNSRSEMNVSTLELGDSALYLCASSHGPEGSLSPLHFGNGTRLTVT.